These T cell receptor beta chains were read from a single sample in a study of blood T cell repertoires in COVID-19. Sequenced by immunoSEQ multiplex PCR; TCRdb stores in-frame clones only, minus some. The table includes some 98,000 clones, 80% detected once. Sequenced: peripheral blood. These receptors were obtained from a human donor in a cohort sampled during active COVID-19. Both conserved end residues are part of each CDR3. D genes are given only for firm matches. The listing skips clone size in some rows; elsewhere it reads once, few, many or a size class.

J,V,size,D,CDR3,DNA
TRBJ2-7,TRBV5-1,-,TRBD1,CASSLTDRAPYEQYF,TGCGCCAGCAGCCTGACCGACAGGGCGCCCTACGAGCAGTACTTC
TRBJ2-7,TRBV12-5,-,-,CASSKGIGEQYF,TGTGCTAGTTCTAAGGGGATCGGCGAGCAGTACTTC
TRBJ2-5,TRBV28,-,-,CASSFPHETQYF,TGTGCCAGCAGTTTTCCCCATGAGACCCAGTACTTC
TRBJ2-5,TRBV18,-,-,CASSPSLETQYF,TGTGCCAGCTCACCGTCTCTCGAGACCCAGTACTTC
TRBJ1-3,TRBV6-5,-,-,CASSYQVSGNTIYF,TGTGCCAGCAGTTACCAGGTCTCTGGAAACACCATATATTTT
TRBJ1-6,TRBV5-1,few,TRBD1,CASSPGQGSSPLHF,TGCGCCAGCAGCCCGGGACAGGGAAGTTCACCCCTCCACTTT
TRBJ1-5,TRBV9,-,-,CASSEGAGRDQPQHF,TGTGCCAGCAGCGAAGGGGCGGGGAGGGATCAGCCCCAGCATTTT
TRBJ1-6,TRBV6-5,-,TRBD1,CASSYDRGSGSPLHF,TGTGCCAGCAGTTACGACAGGGGGTCAGGTTCACCCCTCCACTTT
TRBJ1-1,TRBV27,-,TRBD1,CASSSGTDGNTEAFF,TGTGCCAGCAGTTCCGGGACAGACGGGAACACTGAAGCTTTCTTT
TRBJ1-1,TRBV19,-,-,CASSTLDGFFTEAFF,TGTGCCAGTAGTACCCTAGACGGATTCTTCACTGAAGCTTTCTTT
TRBJ1-1,TRBV19,-,TRBD1,CASSATGMTEAFF,TGTGCCAGTAGTGCGACAGGGATGACTGAAGCTTTCTTT
TRBJ2-5,TRBV20-1,-,-,CSASRRGGETQYF,TGCAGTGCTAGTCGTCGCGGCGGAGAGACCCAGTACTTC
TRBJ2-7,TRBV11-1,-,-,CASSSYYEQYF,TGTGCCAGCAGCTCCTATTACGAGCAGTACTTC
TRBJ1-2,TRBV6-6,-,TRBD1,CASNSQGGGYGYTF,TGTGCCAGCAATTCTCAGGGGGGAGGATATGGCTACACCTTC
TRBJ2-5,TRBV5-6,-,TRBD2,CASSLGGGQLGETQYF,TGTGCCAGCAGCTTGGGCGGGGGGCAATTAGGGGAGACCCAGTACTTC
TRBJ1-5,TRBV27,few,-,CASMTAGARLSNQPQHF,TGTGCCAGCATGACGGCAGGGGCTAGGTTGAGCAATCAGCCCCAGCATTTT
TRBJ1-1,TRBV28,-,-,CASSPPGFTGNTEAFF,TGTGCCAGCAGTCCTCCGGGGTTTACTGGGAACACTGAAGCTTTCTTT
TRBJ2-7,TRBV5-1,-,-,CASSGSGVSYEQYF,TGCGCCAGCAGCGGGTCGGGAGTGTCCTACGAGCAGTACTTC
TRBJ2-7,TRBV5-1,once,TRBD2,CASSLGERGPREQYF,TGCGCCAGCAGCTTGGGGGAGCGGGGACCGAGGGAGCAGTACTTC
TRBJ2-1,TRBV11-2,-,TRBD2,CASSSSGRWLSYNEQFF,TGTGCCAGCAGCTCTAGCGGGAGGTGGTTGTCCTACAATGAGCAGTTCTTC
TRBJ1-4,TRBV9,-,-,CASSGEVGRTNEKLFF,TGTGCCAGCAGCGGAGAAGTGGGGCGGACTAATGAAAAACTGTTTTTT
TRBJ2-7,TRBV6-5,-,-,CASRREGSGSNEQYF,TGTGCCAGCCGGAGAGAGGGTTCGGGGAGTAACGAGCAGTACTTC
TRBJ1-1,TRBV19,-,-,CASRPTLLTGRGTEAFF,TGTGCCAGTAGACCAACCCTACTTACAGGGAGAGGAACTGAAGCTTTCTTT
TRBJ2-6,TRBV14,-,TRBD1,CASSHPYGQVISGANVLTF,TGTGCCAGCAGCCATCCCTATGGACAGGTGATCTCTGGGGCCAACGTCCTGACTTTC
TRBJ2-2,TRBV7-9,once,TRBD2,CASSLGLAGVTGELFF,TGTGCCAGCAGCTTGGGACTAGCGGGAGTCACCGGGGAGCTGTTTTTT
TRBJ1-1,TRBV6-1,-,-,CASSEPVTGTEAFF,TGTGCCAGCAGTGAACCAGTCACAGGAACTGAAGCTTTCTTT
TRBJ2-1,TRBV11-2,-,-,CASSERAGEQFF,TGTGCCAGCAGCGAAAGGGCGGGCGAGCAGTTCTTC
TRBJ1-2,TRBV6-4,-,-,CASSETVANYGYTF,TGTGCCAGCAGTGAGACAGTAGCTAACTATGGCTACACCTTC
TRBJ2-7,TRBV19,-,-,CASSAGVEQYF,TGTGCCAGTAGTGCTGGAGTCGAGCAGTACTTC
TRBJ1-2,TRBV9,once,-,CASSVDSGSGYTF,TGTGCCAGCAGCGTAGATAGCGGATCTGGCTACACCTTC
TRBJ1-5,TRBV7-2,-,-,CASSLGGGAGQPQHF,TGTGCCAGCAGCTTAGGCGGGGGCGCCGGTCAGCCCCAGCATTTT
TRBJ2-6,TRBV5-1,-,-,CASSSQGYGANVLTF,TGCGCCAGCTCAAGCCAGGGGTATGGGGCCAACGTCCTGACTTTC
TRBJ2-5,TRBV3-1/TRBV3-2,once,-,CASSLWAGARRETQYF,TGTGCCAGCAGCCTTTGGGCGGGGGCTCGACGAGAGACCCAGTACTTC
TRBJ2-7,TRBV6-5,-,-,CASTSLGDSEQYF,TGTGCCAGCACCAGTCTAGGGGACTCCGAGCAGTACTTC
TRBJ2-5,TRBV6-5,-,TRBD1,CASTRGQGVGGAQYF,TGTGCCAGCACCCGGGGACAGGGGGTAGGAGGGGCCCAGTACTTC
TRBJ1-3,TRBV3-1/TRBV3-2,-,-,CASSLRQPALSGNTIYF,TGTGCCAGCAGCCTCAGACAACCCGCGCTCTCTGGAAACACCATATATTTT
TRBJ1-5,TRBV28,-,TRBD1,CATDRVRDNQPQHF,TGTGCCACCGACAGGGTTCGAGACAATCAGCCCCAGCATTTT
TRBJ1-2,TRBV6-5,-,-,CASSSRGGYTF,TGTGCCAGCAGCTCCCGGGGTGGCTACACCTTC
TRBJ1-2,TRBV12-3/TRBV12-4,-,-,CASSADRFRGYTF,TGTGCCAGCAGTGCCGACAGATTCCGGGGCTACACCTTC
TRBJ1-3,TRBV3-1/TRBV3-2,-,-,CASSRKGLHSGNTIYF,TGTGCCAGCAGCCGAAAGGGGCTCCACTCTGGAAACACCATATATTTT
TRBJ1-4,TRBV5-1,-,TRBD1,CASSLGQGSEKLFF,TGCGCCAGCAGCTTGGGACAGGGGTCTGAAAAACTGTTTTTT
TRBJ2-7,TRBV24-1,-,-,CATSDSSGTIEQYF,TGTGCCACCAGTGATTCCTCGGGGACAATCGAGCAGTACTTC
TRBJ2-6,TRBV24-1,-,TRBD1,CATSAPPGQGLSGANVLTF,TGTGCCACCAGCGCCCCCCCCGGACAGGGATTATCTGGGGCCAACGTCCTGACTTTC
TRBJ2-7,TRBV7-2,-,-,CASSPGGVEQYF,TGTGCCAGCAGCCCCGGAGGGGTCGAGCAGTACTTC
TRBJ2-7,TRBV19,once,TRBD1,CASSTGQGEQYF,TGTGCCAGTAGTACCGGACAGGGCGAGCAGTACTTC
TRBJ2-7,TRBV27,-,-,CASGGGGRTYEQYF,TGTGCCAGTGGAGGGGGGGGAAGGACCTACGAGCAGTACTTC